The rows below give T cell receptor beta chains drawn from one sample of a study of T cell clones after liver transplantation. Profiled with immunoSEQ multiplex PCR; TCRdb holds only in-frame clones, not every one. The table shows roughly 100,000 clones, with around 80% occurring only once. Sample: CD4+ T cells from blood, taken roughly 50 months after liver transplant. The receptors were gathered from a human patient who received a liver transplant. A share of the T cells may be of graft donor origin. Each CDR3 is given without its conserved first and last residue. Fields, in order: V gene, CDR3 length, CDR3 protein.

>TRBV27|10
ASSLYQETQY
>TRBV28|15
ASSDDNRKIPSGEQY
>TRBV27|14
ASSLGGLRNNSPLH
>TRBV18|11
ASSPRIEGGYT
>TRBV6-5|11
ASGLAGTDTQY
>TRBV21-1|12
ASSKARSSYEQY
>TRBV27|15
ASSPLLSKAVGNTIY
>TRBV5-4|12
ASSLRGGPNEQY
>TRBV6-1|16
ASSETGAGGAGTGELF
>TRBV9|14
ASSPHGTGERETQY
>TRBV27|11
ASSLSPGREQY
>TRBV6-5|13
ASTPDRASGNTIY
>TRBV21-1|12
ASSKEQNAYEQY
>TRBV19|12
ASSIDFRSETQY
>TRBV2|11
ASSERGGREQF
>TRBV4-3|12
ASSQDPAGYEQF
>TRBV4-1|13
ASSQATSSGYEQY
>TRBV7-9|12
ASSLRESGNTIY
>TRBV5-1|13
ASSSPAGTNYGYT
>TRBV30|12
AWRMWDRGETQY
>TRBV11-2|14
ASSPTPGAMNTEAF
>TRBV28|9
ASSSQHTQY